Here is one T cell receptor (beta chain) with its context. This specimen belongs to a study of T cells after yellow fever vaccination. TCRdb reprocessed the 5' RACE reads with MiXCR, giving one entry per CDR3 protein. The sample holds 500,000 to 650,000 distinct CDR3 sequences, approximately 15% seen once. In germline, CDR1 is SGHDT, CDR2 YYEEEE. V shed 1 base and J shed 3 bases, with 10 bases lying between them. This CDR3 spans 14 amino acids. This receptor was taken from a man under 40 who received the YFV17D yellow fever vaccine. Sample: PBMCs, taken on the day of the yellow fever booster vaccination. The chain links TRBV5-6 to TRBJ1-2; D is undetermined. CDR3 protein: CASSLMNRDYGYTF. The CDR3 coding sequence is TGTGCCAGCAGCTTGATGAACCGAGACTATGGCTACACCTTC.